These T cell receptor beta chains were read from a single sample in a study of memory CD4+ T cells and cytomegalovirus serostatus. Produced via immunoSEQ multiplex PCR; TCRdb's table is partial and in-frame only. The table lists about 57,000 clones, approximately 79% of them singletons. The sequencing input was memory CD4+ T cells from blood. The receptors were gathered from an adult in good health and CMV-seronegative. CDR3s leave out the opening cysteine and the closing phenylalanine or tryptophan. Each record gives: V gene, J gene, CDR3 protein.

>TRBV6-4|TRBJ2-1
ASSLFPSNEQF
>TRBV5-1|TRBJ2-7
ASSLSGMPYEQY
>TRBV6-5|TRBJ1-2
ASSYRDRDYGYT
>TRBV6-1|TRBJ1-1
ASSEARGDPF
>TRBV27|TRBJ1-5
ASSWKGAIQPQH
>TRBV5-1|TRBJ1-2
ASSFSMNYGYT
>TRBV19|TRBJ1-2
ASSIGVGDYGYT
>TRBV15|TRBJ2-1
ATSRDSAPQLEQF
>TRBV14|TRBJ1-3
ASSQRFGSGNTIY
>TRBV4-2|TRBJ2-1
ASSQVPSGRGYNEQF
>TRBV2|TRBJ2-2
ASSKGLNTGELF
>TRBV5-1|TRBJ1-4
ASSPGHQGEGGYGKLF
>TRBV19|TRBJ1-6
ASSIRGGGSPLH
>TRBV18|TRBJ1-2
ASSQQGDSYGYT
>TRBV7-8|TRBJ2-7
ASRFAGSYEQY
>TRBV15|TRBJ2-3
ATSRAFGGGPSKDTQY
>TRBV7-2|TRBJ2-7
ASSLGLAGGQKY
>TRBV2|TRBJ2-2
ASSRLFTGELF
>TRBV5-1|TRBJ2-5
ASSHETSGGWETQY
>TRBV6-5|TRBJ1-2
ASSYQEDYGYT
>TRBV10-1|TRBJ2-5
ASSTDLSGTQY
>TRBV7-9|TRBJ1-3
ASSKTGPGNTIY
>TRBV5-6|TRBJ1-2
ASSGPGQETNYGYT
>TRBV5-1|TRBJ2-3
ASSGTSGTDTQY
>TRBV23-1|TRBJ2-2
ASGTRTDTSNTGELF
>TRBV28|TRBJ2-3
ASSVTDTQY
>TRBV5-4|TRBJ1-2
ASSSRGGNYGYT
>TRBV10-3|TRBJ1-5
AISESGGSNQPQH
>TRBV7-2|TRBJ2-3
ASSITGVRGRRTDTQY
>TRBV15|TRBJ1-5
ATSRGLVGVGQPQH
>TRBV7-9|TRBJ1-5
ASSLAGWQPQH
>TRBV10-1|TRBJ1-1
ASSVQGGTEAF
>TRBV28|TRBJ1-3
ASNPKSWFGNTIY
>TRBV2|TRBJ2-7
ASRQGYEQY
>TRBV7-9|TRBJ1-1
ASSLGVGIGEAF
>TRBV29-1|TRBJ2-7
SVEDRAGSPEQY
>TRBV5-1|TRBJ1-2
ASSLRFNYGYT
>TRBV2|TRBJ1-6
ASTRQGPNSPLH
>TRBV5-1|TRBJ1-3
ASSLGQGAGNTIY
>TRBV6-6|TRBJ1-2
ASSLNRGNGYT
>TRBV7-2|TRBJ1-3
ASSFQGTSSGNTIY
>TRBV6-5|TRBJ1-1
ASSPMMNTEAF
>TRBV7-8|TRBJ2-1
ASSSERVSYNEQF
>TRBV2|TRBJ1-6
ASSSQGYSPLH
>TRBV6-5|TRBJ1-1
ASTTGYRVSEAF
>TRBV29-1|TRBJ2-1
SVDREKDNEQF
>TRBV7-2|TRBJ2-7
ASSSRFGGYEQY
>TRBV5-6|TRBJ1-6
ASSRMNGYNSPLH
>TRBV27|TRBJ1-5
ASSLSMQGGSNQPQH